Listed here is a single T cell receptor beta chain. The PCR had 60 Vbeta and 13 Jbeta primers. Measured with immunoSEQ multiplex PCR; TCRdb has only the in-frame clones, and not every one. The sample yields 200,000 or so clones, about four fifths seen once. Germline assignment: CDR1 SGHRS and CDR2 YFSETQ. The CDR3 consists of 11 residues. Trimming at V came to 4 bases and at J to 13 bases, leaving 4 bases not matched to a gene. The entry originates in a study of cytomegalovirus exposure and HLA in healthy donors. The V and J genes are TRBV5-1 and TRBJ2-2; 7 nucleotides match TRBD2. The sample was PBMCs. This receptor was identified in a boy aged 5-17 years in good health and CMV-seronegative. The CDR3 region is CASSRGEGLFF. The DNA for the CDR3 is TGCGCCAGCAGCCGAGGGGAGGGGCTGTTTTTT.